This TCR beta chain was captured in a study of T-cell memory formation after mild COVID-19. Overall study results and limits: That cross-reactive memory joined was suggested by some responding clones appearing in pre-infection memory. While clones contracting from day 15 to 85 were balanced between CD4 and CD8, later expanders leaned CD4+. Shrinking CD4+ clones resided mostly in CM and EM, and CD8+ ones in EMRA.

TCR alpha and TCR beta cDNA libraries carrying sample barcodes and UMIs came from 5'RACE with constant-segment primers. From the 5' RACE reads, TCRdb called clonotypes with MiXCR, one entry per CDR3 protein. The sample consists of a few hundred thousand distinct CDR3 sequences, 25% to 30% of them appearing once. Only a few counts were recorded for this clonotype. As yet, its antigen is unknown. This sequence originates from an adult woman who had mild COVID-19 (a few samples of this study predate the infection). Cell type and time point are not known. Sequenced material: PBMCs or a T cell subset sorted from them (not recorded which).

The CDR3 region has the DNA TGTGCCAGCAGTTTGAACACCGCCTACGAGCAGTACTTC. Translation: CASSLNTAYEQYF. The chain couples TRBV12-3 or TRBV12-4 to TRBJ2-7; D remains ambiguous. Trimming left V 3 bases short and J 2 bases short, with 8 bases between. The CDR3 has 13 amino acids.